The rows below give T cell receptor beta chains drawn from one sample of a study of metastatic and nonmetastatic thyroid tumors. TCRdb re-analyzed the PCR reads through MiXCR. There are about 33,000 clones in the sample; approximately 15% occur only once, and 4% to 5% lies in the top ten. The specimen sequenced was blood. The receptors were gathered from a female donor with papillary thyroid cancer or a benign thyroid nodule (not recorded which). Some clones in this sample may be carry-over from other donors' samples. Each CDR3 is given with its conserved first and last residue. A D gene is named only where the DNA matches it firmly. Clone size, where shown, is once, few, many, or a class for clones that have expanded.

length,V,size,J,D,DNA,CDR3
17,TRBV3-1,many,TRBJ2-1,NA,TGTGCCAGCAGCCAAGATTTTGAGGGGGGCGACCACAATGAGCAGTTCTTC,CASSQDFEGGDHNEQFF
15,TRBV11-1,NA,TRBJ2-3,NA,TGTGCCAGCAGCTTGCTAGGACAAGGCACAGATACGCAGTATTTT,CASSLLGQGTDTQYF
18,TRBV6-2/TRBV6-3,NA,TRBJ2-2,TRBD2,TGTGCCAGCAGTTACCCCGTACTAGCGGACCTAAACACCGGGGAGCTGTTTTTC,CASSYPVLADLNTGELFF
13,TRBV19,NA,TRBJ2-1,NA,TGTGCCAGTAGTATAGATCTGTGGTGTGAGCAGCTCTTC,CASSIDLWCEQLF
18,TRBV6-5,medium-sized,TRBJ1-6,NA,TGTGCCAGCAGTTACTCGACGGCAGGGCCCAGTTGGAATTCACCCCTCCACTTT,CASSYSTAGPSWNSPLHF
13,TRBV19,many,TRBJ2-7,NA,TGTGCCAGTAGTATACAGGGTTTTTACGAGCAGTACTTC,CASSIQGFYEQYF
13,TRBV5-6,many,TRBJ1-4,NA,TGTGCCAGCAGCCGTGCAACTAATGAAAAACTGTTTTTT,CASSRATNEKLFF
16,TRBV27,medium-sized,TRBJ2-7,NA,TGTGCCAGCACTTCGGGGGCTAAAGGAGGGGCCTACGAGCAGTACTTC,CASTSGAKGGAYEQYF
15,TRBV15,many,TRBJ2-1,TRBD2,TGTGCCACCAGCAGAGTCAGCGGGATCGACAATGAGCAGTTCTTC,CATSRVSGIDNEQFF
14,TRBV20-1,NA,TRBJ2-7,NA,TGCAGTGCTAGAAGGGCCGGGCCCTCCTACGAGCAGTACTTC,CSARRAGPSYEQYF
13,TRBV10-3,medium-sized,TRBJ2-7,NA,TGTGCCATCAGTGAGTCGCAGACCTACGAGCAGTACTTC,CAISESQTYEQYF
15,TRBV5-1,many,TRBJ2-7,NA,TGCGCCAGCAGCTTGGGTACAGTGTACTACTCCGAGCAGTACTTC,CASSLGTVYYSEQYF
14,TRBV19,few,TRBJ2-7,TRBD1,TGTGCCAGTAGTGCCCCGGACAGGGGGTACGAGCAGTACTTC,CASSAPDRGYEQYF
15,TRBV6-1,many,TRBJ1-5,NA,TGTGCCAGCAGTGAAGCGAGGTTTAGCAATCAGCCCCAGCATTTT,CASSEARFSNQPQHF
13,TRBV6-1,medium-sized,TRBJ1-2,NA,TGTGCCAGCAGTGAACCCTCCGGCGGGTCCTACACCTTC,CASSEPSGGSYTF
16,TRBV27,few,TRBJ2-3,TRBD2,TGTGCCAGCAACATACTAGCGGGTGCCCGCACGGATACGCAGTATTTT,CASNILAGARTDTQYF
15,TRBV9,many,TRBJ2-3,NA,TGTGCCAGCAGCGTAGAAGGTCGTGGGGGAGATACGCAGTATTTT,CASSVEGRGGDTQYF
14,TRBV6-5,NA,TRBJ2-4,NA,TGTGCCAGCGGTTACTCCTTCGCCAAAAACGTTCAGTACTTC,CASGYSFAKNVQYF
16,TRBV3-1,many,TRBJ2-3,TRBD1,TGTGCCAGCAGCAGGGGGGACAGGGGGCAGGCAGATACGCAGTATTTT,CASSRGDRGQADTQYF
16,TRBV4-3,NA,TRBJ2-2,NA,TGCGCCAGCAGCCTCTCCGGTGGGCAGAGCACCGGGGAGCTGTTTTTT,CASSLSGGQSTGELFF
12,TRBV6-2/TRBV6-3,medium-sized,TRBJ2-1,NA,TGTGCCAGCAGTTACCGGCAGTATGAGCAGTTCTTC,CASSYRQYEQFF
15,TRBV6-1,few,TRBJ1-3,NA,TGTGCCAGCAGTGACAGGGGATCACTGGGAAACACCATATATTTT,CASSDRGSLGNTIYF
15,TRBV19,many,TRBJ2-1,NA,TGTGCCAGTAGTATTATGTCGGACCGAAGGGGTGAGCAGTTCTTC,CASSIMSDRRGEQFF
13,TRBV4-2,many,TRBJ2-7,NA,TGTGCCAGCAGTCAGGGGAGCTCCTACGAGCAGTACTTC,CASSQGSSYEQYF
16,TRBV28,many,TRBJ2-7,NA,TGTGCCAGCAGTTTAATGGGCAGCCCTCGAACCTACGAGCAGTACTTC,CASSLMGSPRTYEQYF
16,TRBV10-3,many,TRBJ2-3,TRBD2,TGTGCCACCTCGGGGGGGACTAGCGGGTTCACAGATACGCAGTATTTT,CATSGGTSGFTDTQYF
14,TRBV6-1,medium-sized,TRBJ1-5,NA,TGTGCCAGCAGTGAACAGCTTGGCAATCAGCCCCAGCATTTT,CASSEQLGNQPQHF
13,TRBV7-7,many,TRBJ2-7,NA,TGTGCCAGCAGCCCCTCGGCCGGGAACGAGCAGTACTTC,CASSPSAGNEQYF